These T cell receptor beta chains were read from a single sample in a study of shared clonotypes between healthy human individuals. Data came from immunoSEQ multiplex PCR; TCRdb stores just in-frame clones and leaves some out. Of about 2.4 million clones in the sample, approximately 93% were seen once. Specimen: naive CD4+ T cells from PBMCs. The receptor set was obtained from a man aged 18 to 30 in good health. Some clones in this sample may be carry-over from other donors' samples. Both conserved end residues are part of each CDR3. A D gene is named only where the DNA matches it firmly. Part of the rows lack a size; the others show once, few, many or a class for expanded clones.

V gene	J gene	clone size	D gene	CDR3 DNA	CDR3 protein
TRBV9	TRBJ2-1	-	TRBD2	TGTGCCAGCAGCGTTGGGGGACTAGCGGGAGGCAATGAGCAGTTCTTC	CASSVGGLAGGNEQFF
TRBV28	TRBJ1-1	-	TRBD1	TGTGCCAGCAGTTTGGCAGGGGGCACTACTGAAGCTTTCTTT	CASSLAGGTTEAFF
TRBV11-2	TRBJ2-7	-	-	TGTGCCAGCAGCCGATCGGCGGGACTGAGCTCCTACGAGCAGTACTTC	CASSRSAGLSSYEQYF
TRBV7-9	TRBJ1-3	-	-	TGTGCCAGCAGCCCCGACTCACTGGGAAACACCATATATTTT	CASSPDSLGNTIYF
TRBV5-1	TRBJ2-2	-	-	TGCGCCAGCAGCGCCCCCGCCGGGGACACCGGGGAGCTGTTTTTT	CASSAPAGDTGELFF
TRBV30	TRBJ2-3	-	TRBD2	TGTGCCTGGACGGAATATAGCGGGAGGATCGTAGATACGCAGTATTTT	CAWTEYSGRIVDTQYF
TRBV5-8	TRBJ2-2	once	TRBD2	TGTGCCAGCAGACGGACTAGCGGGAAAGTCTCCGGGGAGCTGTTTTTT	CASRRTSGKVSGELFF
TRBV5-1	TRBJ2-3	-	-	TGCGCCAGCAGCTTGGGCCAGGGGCACGCAGATACGCAGTATTTT	CASSLGQGHADTQYF
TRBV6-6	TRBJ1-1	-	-	TGTGCCAGCAGTTACTCTCCGGGCAAGAACACTGAAGCTTTCTTT	CASSYSPGKNTEAFF
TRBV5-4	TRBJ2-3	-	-	TGTGCCAGCAGTGGCCGTGGGAGCACAGATACGCAGTATTTT	CASSGRGSTDTQYF
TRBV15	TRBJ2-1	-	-	TGTGCCACCAGCAGAGGACAACAGGAATACAATGAGCAGTTCTTC	CATSRGQQEYNEQFF
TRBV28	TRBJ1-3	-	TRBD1	TGTGCCAGCAGTCGCGACAGGGCGAAAAGTATATACACCATATATTTT	CASSRDRAKSIYTIYF
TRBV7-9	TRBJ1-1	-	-	TGTGCCAGCAGCTTACGTCCCGTCGGGACAACGAACACTGAAGCTTTCTTT	CASSLRPVGTTNTEAFF
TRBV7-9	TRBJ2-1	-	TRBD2	TGTGCCAGCAGCCCAGGACTAGCATCCCCAGTTGAGCAGTTCTTC	CASSPGLASPVEQFF
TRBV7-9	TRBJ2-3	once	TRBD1	TGTGCCAGCAGCTTGACAGGGCGCACAGATACGCAGTATTTT	CASSLTGRTDTQYF
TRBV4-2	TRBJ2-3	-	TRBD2	TGTGCCAGCAGCCAAAGACTAGCGGGAGGGCTAGATACGCAGTATTTT	CASSQRLAGGLDTQYF
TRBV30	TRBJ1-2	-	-	TGTGCCTGGGACCGGGTAGGATATGGCTACACCTTC	CAWDRVGYGYTF
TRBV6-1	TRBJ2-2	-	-	TGTGCCAGCAGTGAGTTGACTCCCAACACCGGGGAGCTGTTTTTT	CASSELTPNTGELFF
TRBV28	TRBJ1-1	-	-	TGTGCCAGCAGTTTTCCGGGAGGGAGTAAAGCTTTCTTT	CASSFPGGSKAFF
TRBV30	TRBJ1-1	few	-	TGTGCCTGGAGTGTACAGAAGGAGGGTGGCACTGAAGCTTTCTTT	CAWSVQKEGGTEAFF
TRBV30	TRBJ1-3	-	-	TGTGCCTGGAGGAATCCCTACACCTCTGGAAACACCATATATTTT	CAWRNPYTSGNTIYF
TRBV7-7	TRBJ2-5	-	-	TGTGCCAGCAGCTTAGCGCTACTCGAGACCCAGTACTTC	CASSLALLETQYF
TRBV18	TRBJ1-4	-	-	TGTGCCAGCTCACCACCGTTGACAGCAACTAATGAAAAACTGTTTTTT	CASSPPLTATNEKLFF
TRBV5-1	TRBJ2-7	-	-	TGCGCCAGCCGGGCTCATGGGGTATCCGAGCAGTACTTC	CASRAHGVSEQYF
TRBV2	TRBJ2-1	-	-	TGTGCCAGCAGGCCCAAGGGGGGATTAGCGGAACATAGCTCCTACAATGAGCAGTTCTTC	CASRPKGGLAEHSSYNEQFF
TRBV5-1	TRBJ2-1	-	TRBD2	TGCGCCAGCAGCCTGCGGGTAGCAGCGGGATACAATGAGCAGTTCTTC	CASSLRVAAGYNEQFF
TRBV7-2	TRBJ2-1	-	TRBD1	TGTGCCAGCAGCGCCACAGGGGGTGAGCAGTTCTTC	CASSATGGEQFF
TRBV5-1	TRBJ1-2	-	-	TGCGCCAGCAGCCAGGACAGCGGCTATGGCTACACCTTC	CASSQDSGYGYTF
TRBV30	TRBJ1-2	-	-	TGTGCCTGGGGGTCCTACTATGGCTACACCTTC	CAWGSYYGYTF
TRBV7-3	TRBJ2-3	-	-	TGTGCCGGAAGTAGGGGGGATCCTAGCACAGATACGCAGTATTTT	CAGSRGDPSTDTQYF
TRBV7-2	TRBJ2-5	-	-	TGTGCCAGCAGCTTACTCTCTTCAGGGGAGACCCAGTACTTC	CASSLLSSGETQYF
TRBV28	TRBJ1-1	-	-	TGTGCCAGCAGTGTCAGGGTCGCTGAAGCTTTCTTT	CASSVRVAEAFF
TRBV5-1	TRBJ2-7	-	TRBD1	TGCGCCAGCAGCCGGGGACAGGGGGAGATCGAGCAGTACTTC	CASSRGQGEIEQYF
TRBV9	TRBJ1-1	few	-	TGTGCCAGCAGCGCCCCGGACGGCACTGAAGCTTTCTTT	CASSAPDGTEAFF
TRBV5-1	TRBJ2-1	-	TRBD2	TGCGCCAGCAGCTTGGTCGGACTAGCGAATTACAATGAGCAGTTCTTC	CASSLVGLANYNEQFF
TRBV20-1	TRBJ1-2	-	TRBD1	TGCAGAGGTCAGGGGGCGGGCGGCTACACCTTC	CRGQGAGGYTF
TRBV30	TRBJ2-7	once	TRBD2	TGTGCCTGGAGACCTAGACTAGCGGGAGGGAGGCACGAGCAGTACTTC	CAWRPRLAGGRHEQYF
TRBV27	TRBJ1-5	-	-	TGTGCCAGCAGTTTAGGGGGGCGCGGTCAGCCCCAGCATTTT	CASSLGGRGQPQHF
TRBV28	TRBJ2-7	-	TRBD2	TGTGCCAGCAGTCGAGGACTAGCGGGGCTCTACGAGCAGTACTTC	CASSRGLAGLYEQYF
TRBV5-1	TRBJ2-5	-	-	TGCGCCAGCAGCTTACCGGGGTTCCAAGAGACCCAGTACTTC	CASSLPGFQETQYF
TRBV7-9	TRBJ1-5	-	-	TGTGCCAGCAGCTTACTTTCAGACGGGGATCAGCCCCAGCATTTT	CASSLLSDGDQPQHF
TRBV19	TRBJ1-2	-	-	TGTGCCAGTAGTATACTGCCAGCCAACTATGGCTACACCTTC	CASSILPANYGYTF
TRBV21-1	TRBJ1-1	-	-	TGTGCCAGCACCCAAGGGTCCCCCGAAGCTTTCTTT	CASTQGSPEAFF
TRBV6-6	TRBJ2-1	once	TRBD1	TGTGCCACCGGGGGACAGGGGCGCTATGAGCAGTTCTTC	CATGGQGRYEQFF
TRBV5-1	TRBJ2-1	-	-	TGCGCCAGCAGCCCGGGGGACGCCGACAATGAGCAGTTCTTC	CASSPGDADNEQFF
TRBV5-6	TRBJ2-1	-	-	TGTGCCAGCAGCTTGGCCCCGCAAGGCGGTGAGCAGTTCTTC	CASSLAPQGGEQFF
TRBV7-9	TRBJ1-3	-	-	TGTGCCAGCAGCCCAGGACAGGGAAACACCATATATTTT	CASSPGQGNTIYF
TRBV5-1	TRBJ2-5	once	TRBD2	TGCGCCAGCAGCCCCGGACTAGCGGGAGTAGAGACCCAGTACTTC	CASSPGLAGVETQYF
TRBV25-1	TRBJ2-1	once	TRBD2	TGTGCCAGCAGTGAGGGAGCGGGACGAGAGCAGTTCTTC	CASSEGAGREQFF
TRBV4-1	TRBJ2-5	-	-	TGCGCCAGCAGCCACTTGAGGGGGGTCCAAGAGACCCAGTACTTC	CASSHLRGVQETQYF
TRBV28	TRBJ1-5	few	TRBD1	TGTGCCAGCAGCCCCACAGGGGGCTGGCAGCCCCAGCATTTT	CASSPTGGWQPQHF
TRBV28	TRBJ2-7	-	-	TGTGCCAGCAGTTTACGCCCTCATACTTCCGAGCAGTACTTC	CASSLRPHTSEQYF